This TCR beta chain was sequenced during a study of CD8 T cells in ankylosing spondylitis. As concerns this clonotype: Its target is not known.

Quantitative 5'-RACE was performed with molecular barcodes, and it yielded the TCR beta libraries. Each CDR3 protein is one row after TCRdb ran MiXCR on the 5' RACE reads. This sample has about 310,000 distinct CDR3 sequences, with under 25% found just once. Findings and limits, study-wide: Blood of patients with ankylosing spondylitis appeared to be characterized by a TCR beta motif of eight highly homologous variants. Disease-linked clones proved CD8+ and comparatively uncommon in peripheral blood. Reportedly, matched ankylosing spondylitis synovial fluid was significantly enriched for disease-linked clones.

The germline V gene encodes CDR1 SNHLY and CDR2 FYNNEI. V dropped 7 bases and J dropped 2 bases, with 9 bases sitting between them. This CDR3 region has 12 residues. Sequencing used blood, either unsorted or a sorted T cell fraction (not recorded which). The receptor's source is a female donor with ankylosing spondylitis or in good health (not recorded which). V usage is TRBV2 and J usage is TRBJ2-7; D unclear. In DNA form, the CDR3 reads TGTGCCAGCACCTTAGGACCCTACGAGCAGTACTTC. Its translation is CASTLGPYEQYF.